The rows below give T cell receptor beta chains drawn from one sample of a study of shared clonotypes between healthy human individuals. The repertoire was sequenced with immunoSEQ multiplex PCR; TCRdb's copy has only in-frame clones and lacks some. Here the sample spans under 1 million clones, 95% to 97% being singletons. The sequenced material came from naive CD8+ T cells sorted from blood. Receptors originate from a young man in good health. The CDR3 runs from the conserved cysteine through the conserved F or W. Each record gives: clone size, CDR3 length, V gene, D gene, J gene, CDR3 DNA, CDR3 protein. The D gene is left open where the match is weak. Clone size is stated in some rows and not others, as once, few, many or a class when expanded.

NA	17	TRBV7-9	NA	TRBJ2-7	TGTGCCAGCAGCTCCGAGTTAATACAGGCGACTCGCTACGAGCAGTACTTC	CASSSELIQATRYEQYF
NA	14	TRBV19	NA	TRBJ2-7	TGTGCCAGTAGTTCTTCACCGATCTCCTACGAGCAGTACTTC	CASSSSPISYEQYF
NA	14	TRBV4-3	NA	TRBJ2-5	TGCGCCAGCAGCCACCAACTAGCCCGGGAGACCCAGTACTTC	CASSHQLARETQYF
NA	15	TRBV27	TRBD2	TRBJ2-1	TGTGCCAGCAGTTTATTCTCGGGAGGTTATAGTGAGCAGTTCTTC	CASSLFSGGYSEQFF
NA	14	TRBV28	NA	TRBJ2-7	TGTGCCAGCAGTTTGTTCGACAACCCCTACGAGCAGTACTTC	CASSLFDNPYEQYF
NA	13	TRBV6-1	NA	TRBJ2-7	TGTGCCAGCAGTGAAATTTTGTCCTACGAGCAGTACTTC	CASSEILSYEQYF
NA	15	TRBV7-8	NA	TRBJ2-3	TGTGCCAGCAGCGCCGGAACTGATGGCGCAGATACGCAGTATTTT	CASSAGTDGADTQYF
NA	14	TRBV6-5	NA	TRBJ2-5	TGTGCCAGCACCCCCTCGGGCTGGCAAGAGACCCAGTACTTC	CASTPSGWQETQYF
NA	13	TRBV28	NA	TRBJ2-7	TGTGCCAGCGGTTCGACAGCTAGCTACGAGCAGTACTTC	CASGSTASYEQYF
NA	18	TRBV28	NA	TRBJ2-6	TGTGCCAGCAGCCCCGAGGCGGGGGCGGTGGCTGGGGCCAACGTCCTGACTTTC	CASSPEAGAVAGANVLTF
NA	17	TRBV29-1	TRBD1	TRBJ2-6	TGCAGCGTCGGGTATCCGGGACAGGGACCTGGGGCCAACGTCCTGACTTTC	CSVGYPGQGPGANVLTF
NA	17	TRBV2	NA	TRBJ2-3	TGTGCTATACCTCGGGCAGCGCCAAAGGATCATTCAGATACGCAGTATTTT	CAIPRAAPKDHSDTQYF
once	14	TRBV19	NA	TRBJ2-5	TGTGCCAGCAGCCATCTGGGCCGCGAAGAGACCCAGTACTTC	CASSHLGREETQYF
NA	16	TRBV5-1	TRBD2	TRBJ2-1	TGCGCCAGCAAAATTAGCGGGAGGGCCTTCTACAATGAGCAGTTCTTC	CASKISGRAFYNEQFF
NA	14	TRBV11-2	NA	TRBJ2-7	TGTGCCAGCAGCTTAGTTCGCAGATCCTACGAGCAGTACTTC	CASSLVRRSYEQYF
NA	15	TRBV27	NA	TRBJ2-1	TGTGCCAGCAGAGAATTAGAAAGCTCCTACAATGAGCAGTTCTTC	CASRELESSYNEQFF
NA	16	TRBV7-8	TRBD1	TRBJ2-1	TGTGCCAGCAGCTCCCCTCGGGACAGGGGGCTTCATGAGCAGTTCTTC	CASSSPRDRGLHEQFF
once	13	TRBV7-9	NA	TRBJ2-2	TGTGCCAGCAGCCGGGCAGGGGCCGGGGAGCTGTTTTTT	CASSRAGAGELFF
NA	17	TRBV7-2	TRBD2	TRBJ2-7	TGTGCCAGCAGCTTCGGCGGGAGGGCCGCTCCCGTGTACGAGCAGTACTTC	CASSFGGRAAPVYEQYF
NA	16	TRBV10-3	NA	TRBJ1-1	TGTGCCATCAGTGAAAGGGACGGAGCTTCGAACACTGAAGCTTTCTTT	CAISERDGASNTEAFF
NA	13	TRBV28	NA	TRBJ2-2	TGTGCCAGCCGGCCGACCGGGACCGGGGAGCTGTTTTTT	CASRPTGTGELFF
NA	16	TRBV28	TRBD2	TRBJ2-7	TGTGCCAGCAGTTTCATGACTAGCGGGAGTCCCAGCGAGCAGTACTTC	CASSFMTSGSPSEQYF
NA	13	TRBV16	TRBD2	TRBJ2-7	TGTGCCAGCAGCCAATCGGGAGGGGCCGAGCAGTACTTC	CASSQSGGAEQYF
NA	16	TRBV5-1	NA	TRBJ2-6	TGCGCCAGCAGCACACAAGGCCTCTCTGGGGCCAACGTCCTGACTTTC	CASSTQGLSGANVLTF
NA	15	TRBV27	NA	TRBJ2-3	TGTGCCAGCAGTTTATTGACAGGAGGCACAGATACGCAGTATTTT	CASSLLTGGTDTQYF
NA	13	TRBV7-6	NA	TRBJ2-3	TGTGCCAGCAGCCGCGGCCCGGGGGATACGCAGTATTTT	CASSRGPGDTQYF
NA	15	TRBV11-3	TRBD2	TRBJ2-1	TGTGCCAGCAGCTTAGGCCGGACTAGCCGAGATGAGCAGTTCTTC	CASSLGRTSRDEQFF
NA	15	TRBV4-3	NA	TRBJ1-2	TGCGCCAGCAGCCAAGAGCGGGGCGCTAACTATGGCTACACCTTC	CASSQERGANYGYTF
NA	14	TRBV6-5	NA	TRBJ2-7	TGTGCCAGCAGTTACGAGCAGGGATCAGTTGAGCAGTACTTC	CASSYEQGSVEQYF
NA	13	TRBV7-9	TRBD1	TRBJ2-3	TGTGCCAGCAGCATAACAGGGGCAGATACGCAGTATTTT	CASSITGADTQYF
NA	16	TRBV7-9	NA	TRBJ2-2	TGTGCCAGCAGTTTCCTCGACAGGATTAACACCGGGGAGCTGTTTTTT	CASSFLDRINTGELFF
NA	16	TRBV28	TRBD2	TRBJ2-7	TGTGCCAGCAGTGACCCGGGACTAGCGGGAGCCTACGAGCAGTACTTC	CASSDPGLAGAYEQYF
NA	15	TRBV11-2	TRBD2	TRBJ2-2	TGTGCCAGCAGCTTTTTAGCGGGAGGCACCGGGGAGCTGTTTTTT	CASSFLAGGTGELFF
once	15	TRBV7-9	NA	TRBJ2-3	TGTGCCAGCAGCTTAGAAGAGGGGCGGACAGATACGCAGTATTTT	CASSLEEGRTDTQYF
NA	17	TRBV4-1	NA	TRBJ1-1	TGCGCCAGCAGCCGACAGAGATCTAATATAGGGAACACTGAAGCTTTCTTT	CASSRQRSNIGNTEAFF
NA	14	TRBV28	TRBD2	TRBJ2-1	TGTGCCAGCAGTTTAGTACTAGCGGGTAATGAGCAGTTCTTC	CASSLVLAGNEQFF
NA	17	TRBV28	TRBD1	TRBJ2-3	TGTGCCAGCAGTTTAGCCCTGGACAGGGATTCGGCAGATACGCAGTATTTT	CASSLALDRDSADTQYF
NA	11	TRBV7-9	NA	TRBJ2-7	TGTGCCAGCAGCTTTTCCCACGAGCAGTACTTC	CASSFSHEQYF
NA	15	TRBV2	TRBD2	TRBJ2-3	TGTGCCAGCAGACCCCTAGCGGAGAGCACAGATACGCAGTATTTT	CASRPLAESTDTQYF
NA	13	TRBV11-1	NA	TRBJ2-7	TGTGCCAGCAGCTTAACACGTTCGGGCGAGCAGTACTTC	CASSLTRSGEQYF
NA	14	TRBV30	NA	TRBJ2-1	TGTGCCTGGAGTGAGGGGTCGTCTGGCAATGAGCAGTTCTTC	CAWSEGSSGNEQFF
NA	13	TRBV4-1	NA	TRBJ2-5	TGCGCCAGCAGCCAAGTCGCAGTAGAGACCCAGTACTTC	CASSQVAVETQYF
NA	15	TRBV9	TRBD2	TRBJ2-1	TGTGCCAGCAGCGTAGGTCTAGCGGGAGGAAATGAGCAGTTCTTC	CASSVGLAGGNEQFF
NA	17	TRBV5-1	NA	TRBJ2-6	TGCGCCAGCAGCTTGCCAGGGGGGACCTCTGGGGCCAACGTCCTGACTTTC	CASSLPGGTSGANVLTF
NA	16	TRBV5-1	TRBD1	TRBJ1-1	TGCGCCAGCAGCTCAGACAGGGGAAACTTGAACACTGAAGCTTTCTTT	CASSSDRGNLNTEAFF
NA	16	TRBV7-6	NA	TRBJ2-1	TGTGCCAGCAGCTTAGGAGGACTACGGTATGGCAATGAGCAGTTCTTC	CASSLGGLRYGNEQFF
NA	18	TRBV11-2	NA	TRBJ2-7	TGTGCCAGCAGCCTACCTCAAATTGGGGTAAGACGGGATCCCGAGCAGTACTTC	CASSLPQIGVRRDPEQYF
NA	18	TRBV19	TRBD2	TRBJ2-1	TGTGCCAGTAGTATAGGCCCCAGACTAGCGGGACGAGTCAATGAGCAGTTCTTC	CASSIGPRLAGRVNEQFF
NA	14	TRBV18	NA	TRBJ1-2	TGTGCCAGCTCAACGGCGGGGGACATCTATGGCTACACCTTC	CASSTAGDIYGYTF
NA	15	TRBV9	NA	TRBJ2-3	TGTGCCAGCAGCAGAAGGGGGGCGTTGACAGATACGCAGTATTTT	CASSRRGALTDTQYF
NA	17	TRBV5-8	TRBD1	TRBJ2-7	TGTGCCAGCAGCTCGCCGGGACAGGGGACCCTTACCTACGAGCAGTACTTC	CASSSPGQGTLTYEQYF